This T cell receptor (beta chain) is drawn from a study of blood T cell repertoires in COVID-19. The wider study: COVID-19 samples from acute and convalescent phases originated in the United States, Italy and Spain.

This table comes from immunoSEQ multiplex PCR, and its TCRdb copy is limited to in-frame clones, with some not included. The sample consists of roughly 300,000 clones, more than 75% of them appearing once. Participant age was roughly 18 to 100 years, and participants resided in approximately 25 US areas. Participants reported their clinical history, and cohort assignment relied on those reports. Germline loops: CDR1 SGHAT, CDR2 FQNNGV. V was trimmed by 5 bases and J by 5 bases, leaving 15 bases between them. This CDR3 comprises 14 residues. The sequencing sample was made of PBMCs or T cells enriched from blood (not recorded which). The chain carries TRBV11-2 and TRBJ2-5; TRBD2 might be the D (6 bases). The sequence was obtained from a woman aged 40-49 years with acute COVID-19. The CDR3 DNA sequence: TGTGCCAGCAGCCCGGATACGGGGGAGGAGACCCAGTACTTC. Its protein product is CASSPDTGEETQYF.